This is a list of T cell receptor beta chains from one sample in a study of Graves' ophthalmopathy and Graves' hyperthyroidism. MiXCR was run by TCRdb on the multiplex PCR reads, yielding one entry per CDR3 protein. The data contain a few hundred thousand distinct CDR3 sequences, 15% of them seen just once; the ten biggest clones take up around 7%. The source material was peripheral blood. The receptors were gathered from a woman younger than 35 with stable Graves' hyperthyroidism. Both conserved end residues are part of each CDR3. Rows may omit the clone size; those that give it use once, few, many or a size class.

clone_size v_call cdr3_aa
many TRBV10-1 CASSGQATGELFF
many TRBV6-5 CASSYFDRGNQPQHF
many TRBV25-1 CASSEQKGGTGTEAFF
many TRBV2 CASSGLAYGYTF
many TRBV5-1 CASSSTVTMDIQYF
. TRBV20-1 CSAKKGQGLTEAFF
many TRBV6-2/TRBV6-3 CASSYQGLDGYTF
many TRBV12-3/TRBV12-4 CASSFYTTNTGELFF
many TRBV7-2 CASSLARGEQYF
few TRBV2 CASSSTGVVETQYF
many TRBV6-1 CASSEALPYSREPYEQYF
many TRBV6-2/TRBV6-3 CASSYGTVYETQYF
. TRBV4-1 CASSQDLVRGETQYF
many TRBV6-5 CASSYGGLQGFGGELFF
many TRBV2 CASGPRRGEGYTF
few TRBV12-3/TRBV12-4 CASRPPGDGEAGYTF
. TRBV5-1 CASSTRTGGAADTQYF
many TRBV20-1 CGQGSQTRSYTF
many TRBV6-2/TRBV6-3 CASSQLGTGNIQYF
many TRBV7-2 CAGRGTYGYTF
. TRBV12-3/TRBV12-4 CASSRDTLSYEQYF
many TRBV11-2 CASSPRTYSNTGELFF
many TRBV9 CASRSKVKSPLHF
many TRBV11-2 CASSPGAGSQEQYF
. TRBV11-2 CASSLTPGIPTGELFF
few TRBV10-3 CAINPGGRKFF
many TRBV6-5 CASSPPRDGLLSKTQYF
. TRBV6-2/TRBV6-3 CASSSPDRGPTEAFF
many TRBV10-3 CAITFDGGLNTEAFF
. TRBV2 CASRMIPDETQYF
many TRBV10-3 CAIRDRGPSSPLHF
few TRBV18 CASARSDTQYF
many TRBV12-3/TRBV12-4 CASSLERNYGYTF
many TRBV9 CASSVDLGNNSPLHF
. TRBV19 CASSTRRGQDETKYF
few TRBV19 CASSPLTGGSYEQYF
many TRBV6-2/TRBV6-3 CASSLSSGATQYF
many TRBV5-6 CASSNFRTEANYGYTF
many TRBV6-2/TRBV6-3 CASSSSGLEAKNIQYF
many TRBV6-2/TRBV6-3 CASRRGQGSSYEQYF
many TRBV12-3/TRBV12-4 CASSHRDRSLWAFF
many TRBV7-9 CASSLGVETEAFF